The present T cell receptor beta chain was sequenced within a study of response to subunit inactivated influenza vaccine. TCRdb independently ran MiXCR on the RT-PCR reads; one entry per CDR3 protein. The sample has about 650,000 distinct CDR3 sequences; around 15% are singletons. The V and J ends lost 0 bases and 7 bases, in that order; junction bases with no gene match: 4. The CDR3 is made up of 15 amino acids. Germline V gene sequence: CDR1 SGDLS, CDR2 YYNGEE. The sequencing here drew on PBMCs from blood, taken 14 to 15 days before vaccination. The TCR was taken from a middle-aged man who received an inactivated influenza vaccine. The chain links TRBV9 to TRBJ1-6, with 7 bases lining up with TRBD1. This chain's CDR3 is CASSVEGTDNSPLHF. CDR3 DNA: TGTGCCAGCAGCGTAGAAGGGACAGACAATTCACCCCTCCACTTT.